Only a few counts were recorded for the clone carrying this T cell receptor (beta chain). As yet, its antigen is unknown. These data belong to a study of T cell repertoires in cytomegalovirus infection. The overall study: Newly reported HLA-C-restricted and thoroughly characterized HLA-B-restricted CMV epitopes were employed. An indication of both CMV infection and matching HLA type came from public TCR beta signatures.

Study-level points and caveats: HLA-C-restricted TCR beta clonotypes specific for CMV led the ex vivo response.

TCRdb reanalysed the reads using MiXCR and keeps one entry per CDR3 protein. Of hundreds of thousands of distinct CDR3 sequences in the sample, about a third were seen once. The TCR originated in a human donor in good health (CMV status not recorded). Some clones in this sample may be carry-over from other donors' samples. The sequencing here drew on cultured CD8+ T cells from PBMCs, taken from culture after CMV antigen stimulation.

In nucleotides, the CDR3 is TGTGCCAGCAGCTCTAGCGGGGGGATCTCCGAGCAGTACTTC. It specifies CASSSSGGISEQYF. The V call is TRBV7-9, the J call TRBJ2-7, with 11 nucleotides matching TRBD2. CDR1 and CDR2 from the germline V gene are SEHNR and FQNEAQ (reference sequence). CDR3 length: 14 residues. Trimming cost V 4 bases and J 6 bases; bases outside gene matches: 5.